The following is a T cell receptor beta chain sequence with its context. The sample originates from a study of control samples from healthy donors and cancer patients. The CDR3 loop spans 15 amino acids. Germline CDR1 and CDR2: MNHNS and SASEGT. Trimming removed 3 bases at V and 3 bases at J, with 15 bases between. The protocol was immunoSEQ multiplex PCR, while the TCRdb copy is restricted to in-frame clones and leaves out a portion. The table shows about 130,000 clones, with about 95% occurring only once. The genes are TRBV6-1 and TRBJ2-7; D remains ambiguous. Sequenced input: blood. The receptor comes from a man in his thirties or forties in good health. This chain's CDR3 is CASSDLPGLGYEQYF. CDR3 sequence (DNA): TGTGCCAGCAGTGATCTGCCAGGCCTTGGCTACGAGCAGTACTTC.